This T cell receptor (beta chain) was recovered during a study of beta chain features in type 1 diabetes. The CDR3 contains 15 residues. CDR1 and CDR2 (germline): SQVTM, ANQGSEA. The ends lost 4 bases at V and 3 bases at J; junction bases unmatched: 5. As every portion of the isolated RNA was reverse transcribed, the sequencing read expressed TCRB transcripts. Assay: immunoSEQ multiplex PCR; the TCRdb copy retains only in-frame clones and omits some. The repertoire holds nearly 250,000 clones, with about 70% as singletons. The clonotype was recovered from a man aged 30 to 39 in good health. The sample was naive CD4+ T cells from blood. The chain employs TRBV29-1 and TRBJ2-1; TRBD2 aligns across 11 bases. CDR3 region: CSVVLTSGVYNEQFF. The CDR3 DNA reads as TGCAGCGTTGTCCTGACTAGCGGGGTCTACAATGAGCAGTTCTTC.